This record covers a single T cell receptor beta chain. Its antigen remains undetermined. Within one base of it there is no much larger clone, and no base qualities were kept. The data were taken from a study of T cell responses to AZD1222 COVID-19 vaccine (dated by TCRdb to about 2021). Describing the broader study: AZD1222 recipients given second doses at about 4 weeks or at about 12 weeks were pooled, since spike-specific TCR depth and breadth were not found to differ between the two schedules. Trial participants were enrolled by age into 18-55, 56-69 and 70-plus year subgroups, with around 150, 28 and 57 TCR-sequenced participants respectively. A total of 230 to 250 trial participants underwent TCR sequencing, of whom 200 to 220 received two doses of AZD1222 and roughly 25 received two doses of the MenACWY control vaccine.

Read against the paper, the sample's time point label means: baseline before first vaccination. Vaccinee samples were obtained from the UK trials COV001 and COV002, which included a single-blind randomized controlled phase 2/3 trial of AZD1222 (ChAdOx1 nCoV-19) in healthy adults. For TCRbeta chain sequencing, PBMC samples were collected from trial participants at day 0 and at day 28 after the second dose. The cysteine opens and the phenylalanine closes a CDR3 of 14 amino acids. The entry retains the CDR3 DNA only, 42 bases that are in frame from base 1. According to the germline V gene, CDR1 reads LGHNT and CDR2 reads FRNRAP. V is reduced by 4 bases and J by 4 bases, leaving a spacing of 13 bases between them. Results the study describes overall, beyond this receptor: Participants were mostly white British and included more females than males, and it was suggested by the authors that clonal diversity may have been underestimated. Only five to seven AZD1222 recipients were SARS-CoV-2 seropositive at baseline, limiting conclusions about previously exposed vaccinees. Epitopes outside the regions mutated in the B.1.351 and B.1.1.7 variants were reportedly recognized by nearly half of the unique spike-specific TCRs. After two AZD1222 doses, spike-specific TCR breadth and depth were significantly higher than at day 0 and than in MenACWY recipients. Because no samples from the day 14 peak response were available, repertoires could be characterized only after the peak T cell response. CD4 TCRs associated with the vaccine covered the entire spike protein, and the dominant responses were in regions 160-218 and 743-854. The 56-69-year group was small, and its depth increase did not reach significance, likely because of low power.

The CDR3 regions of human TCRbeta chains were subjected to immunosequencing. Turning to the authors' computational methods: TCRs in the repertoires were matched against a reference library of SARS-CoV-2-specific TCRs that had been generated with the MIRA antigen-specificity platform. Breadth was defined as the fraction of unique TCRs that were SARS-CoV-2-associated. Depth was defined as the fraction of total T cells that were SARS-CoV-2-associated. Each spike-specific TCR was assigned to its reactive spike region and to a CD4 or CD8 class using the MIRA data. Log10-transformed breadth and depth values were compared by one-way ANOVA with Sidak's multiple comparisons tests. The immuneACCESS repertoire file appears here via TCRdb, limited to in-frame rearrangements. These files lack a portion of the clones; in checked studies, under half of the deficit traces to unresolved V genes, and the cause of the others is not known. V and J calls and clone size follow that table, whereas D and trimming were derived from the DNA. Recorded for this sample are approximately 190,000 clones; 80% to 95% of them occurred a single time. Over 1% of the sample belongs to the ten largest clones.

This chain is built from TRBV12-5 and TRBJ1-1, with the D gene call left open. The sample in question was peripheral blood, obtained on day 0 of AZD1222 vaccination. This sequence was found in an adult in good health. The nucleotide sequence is TGTGCTAGTGGTTCCGGCTTGGTAGGCACTGAAGCTTTCTTT. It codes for CASGSGLVGTEAFF.